The next 19 T cell receptor beta chains were all read from a single sample in a study of shared clonotypes between healthy human individuals. Method: immunoSEQ multiplex PCR; TCRdb's copy keeps in-frame clones and lacks some. The sample records about 960,000 clones, about 80% being singletons. Sample: memory CD4+ T cells sorted from blood. Subset described: CD45RA-negative fraction. These TCRs come from a man aged 18 to 35 in good health.

The J gene is TRBJ2-4, the V gene TRBV27; 8 bases fit TRBD1. The germline gives CDR1 MNHEY, CDR2 SMNVEV (reference sequence). Trimming took 6 bases from V and 12 from J; bases not matched to a gene: 13. CDR3 length equals 14 residues. Here the CDR3 DNA reads TGTGCCAGCAGCCTAGGACAGGGAGAGAGGACTCAGTACTTC. Its translation is CASSLGQGERTQYF.

The chain is built from TRBV18 and TRBJ2-1; D not certain. Trimming took off 4 bases at V and 9 bases at J, with 10 bases between the two ends. This CDR3 spans 12 amino acids. The germline CDR1 and CDR2 sequences are KGHSH and LQKENI. The CDR3 reads CASSQVSSEQFF. The CDR3 nucleotides read TGTGCCAGCTCACAGGTCTCTTCTGAGCAGTTCTTC.

The chain recombines TRBV15 with TRBJ2-7, with a possible D match to TRBD1 (7 bases). CDR1 and CDR2 from the germline V gene are LNHNV and YYDKDF (reference sequence). The CDR3 sequence is 14 residues long. Trimming stripped 5 bases from V and 5 bases from J, with 16 bases between. The CDR3 DNA is TGTGCCACCAGCGCGGGACAGCTGACAGACGAGCAGTACTTC. It translates to CATSAGQLTDEQYF.

This clone was picked up a small number of times. The chain recombines TRBV19 with TRBJ2-5; either TRBD1 or TRBD2 may fit D (5 bases each). The CDR3 runs to 13 residues. Trimming pared 1 base from V and 5 bases from J, leaving 8 bases between. The germline gives CDR1 LNHDA, CDR2 SQIVND (reference sequence). CDR3 amino acids: CASSIGGTETQYF. The CDR3 DNA reads TGTGCCAGTAGTATAGGAGGGACCGAGACCCAGTACTTC.

The CDR3 is CASRGGLQETQYF. Written as DNA, the CDR3 is TGTGCCAGCAGGGGGGGCCTCCAAGAGACCCAGTACTTC. The rearrangement uses TRBV7-9 and TRBJ2-5, with D perhaps assigned TRBD1 or TRBD2 (6 bases each). CDR3 length: 13 amino acids. Germline V lookup: CDR1 SEHNR, CDR2 FQNEAQ (reference sequence). V lost 6 bases and J lost 1, with 9 bases in between.

This chain links TRBV2 with TRBJ1-4; weak D call: TRBD1 (5 bases). The CDR3 has 15 amino acids. V lost 1 base to trimming and J lost 8 bases, with 14 bases between them. Germline V lookup: CDR1 SNHLY, CDR2 FYNNEI. CDR3 coding DNA: TGTGCCAGCAGTGAAGGGACAATAGGTTGGGAAAAACTGTTTTTT. It translates to CASSEGTIGWEKLFF.

This clone has more than one count but fewer than ten. The chain uses TRBV5-1 and TRBJ1-6; no clear D. This CDR3 comprises 14 residues. Germline loops: CDR1 SGHRS, CDR2 YFSETQ. Trimming cost V 0 bases and J 9 bases, with 10 bases left between them. DNA for the CDR3: TGCGCCAGCAGCTTGGGGACCGACGCTTCACCCCTCCACTTT. It is translated as CASSLGTDASPLHF.

J is TRBJ1-1 and V is TRBV7-9; D gene ambiguous. The length of the CDR3 is 13 residues. The V and J ends lost 0 bases and 6 bases respectively, with 8 bases between them. Germline V lookup: CDR1 SEHNR, CDR2 FQNEAQ (reference sequence). CDR3 region: CASSLASISEAFF. The CDR3 nucleotides are TGTGCCAGCAGCTTAGCCTCAATATCTGAAGCTTTCTTT.

The rearrangement uses TRBV9 and TRBJ2-4; 16 bases align to TRBD2. V was clipped by 3 bases and J by 6 bases; unmatched bases: 3. The CDR3 spans 16 residues. CDR1 is SGDLS, CDR2 YYNGEE, per germline. CDR3 loop: CASSGGLAGGINIQYF. Here the CDR3 DNA reads TGTGCCAGCAGCGGGGGACTAGCGGGAGGGATAAACATTCAGTACTTC.

This clone occurred once. The V and J genes are TRBV30 and TRBJ2-7, with 7 bases lining up with TRBD2. There are 13 residues in the CDR3. V lost 3 bases, J lost 2 bases, and 4 bases stayed unmatched. Germline values: CDR1 GTSNPN, CDR2 SVGIG (reference sequence). This chain's CDR3 is CAWRGGTTYEQYF. In DNA, the CDR3 is TGTGCCTGGAGAGGCGGGACTACCTACGAGCAGTACTTC.

J is TRBJ1-3 and V is TRBV11-2, with D possibly matching TRBD1 (5 bases). This CDR3 region has 15 residues. From germline, CDR1 is SGHAT and CDR2 FQNNGV. The V end lost 2 bases, the J end lost 4 bases, and 12 bases lay between the germline ends. This CDR3 is CASSLFKGPGNTIYF. In DNA, the CDR3 is TGTGCCAGCAGCTTATTTAAGGGGCCGGGAAACACCATATATTTT.

This sequence joins TRBV28 and TRBJ1-2, with a possible D match to TRBD1 (6 bases). Per the germline V gene, CDR1 is MDHEN and CDR2 is SYDVKM. V was pared by 4 bases and J by 5 bases, with 14 bases between. The CDR3 is 14 amino acids. Here the CDR3 DNA reads TGTGCCAGCAGTTCACAGGGCCACAGGTATGGCTACACCTTC. Its translation is CASSSQGHRYGYTF.

The chain combines TRBV2 with TRBJ2-7; 7 positions match TRBD2. The CDR3 is 11 amino acids. Germline V CDR1 and CDR2: SNHLY, FYNNEI. After removal of 8 bases from V and 4 bases from J, the junction contained 2 bases not matched to a gene. The DNA for the CDR3 is TGTGCCAGCGGGGGGGAATACGAGCAGTACTTC. Its protein is CASGGEYEQYF.

The rearrangement uses TRBV7-9 and TRBJ2-7; 10 bases map to TRBD2. Germline assignment: CDR1 SEHNR and CDR2 FQNEAQ (reference sequence). Germline trimming cut 0 bases from V and 4 bases from J; bases unmatched to any gene: 6. The CDR3 has 16 amino acids. Here the CDR3 DNA reads TGTGCCAGCAGCTTAGCAGCGGGAGGGCCGTATTACGAGCAGTACTTC. Translated: CASSLAAGGPYYEQYF.

The chain joins TRBV6-5 to TRBJ1-5, with TRBD1 identical over 12 bases. Per germline, CDR1 MNHEY and CDR2 SVGAGI. The CDR3 runs to 15 residues. Trimming cost V 8 bases and J 9 bases; bases outside gene matches: 11. DNA for the CDR3: TGTGCCAGCGGTCGGGGACAGGGGGCGACCGGGCCCCAGCATTTT. Translation: CASGRGQGATGPQHF.

This chain connects TRBV7-2 to TRBJ2-3; TRBD1 aligns across 7 bases. Germline CDR1 is SGHTA and CDR2 is FQGNSA. V gave up 5 bases and J gave up 3 bases; unmatched junction bases: 5. CDR3 length: 14 residues. CDR3 loop: CASSTGEGTDTQYF. As DNA, the CDR3 is TGTGCCAGCAGCACAGGGGAAGGAACAGATACGCAGTATTTT.

This chain joins TRBV7-2 and TRBJ2-5, with 9 bases aligning to TRBD2. Germline CDR1 SGHTA, CDR2 FQGNSA. The V segment lost 6 bases and the J segment 5 bases; nucleotides outside the gene matches: 10. The CDR3 extends over 15 amino acids. The DNA of the CDR3 is TGTGCCAGCAGTTCCTCTAGCGGGAAGGCGGAGACCCAGTACTTC. Protein sequence: CASSSSSGKAETQYF.

Note on this clone: Other nucleotide sequences in the sample specify the same CDR3. The chain uses TRBV9 and TRBJ1-1, with D tentatively TRBD1 (6 bases). The germline CDR1 and CDR2 sequences are SGDLS and YYNGEE. V lost 2 bases, J lost 1 base, and 9 bases lay in between. This CDR3 contains 14 residues. The CDR3 here is CASSVGQTNTEAFF. CDR3 DNA: TGTGCCAGCAGCGTCGGACAGACGAACACTGAAGCTTTCTTT.

This chain joins TRBV30 and TRBJ2-7, with 11 bases fitting TRBD1. Germline values: CDR1 GTSNPN, CDR2 SVGIG (reference sequence). V was pared by 4 bases and J by 3 bases, with 5 bases of the junction left unmatched. The CDR3 totals 14 residues. The CDR3 bases are TGTGCCTGGATGAGGGGGACAGGGGGCTACGAGCAGTACTTC. Protein sequence: CAWMRGTGGYEQYF.